This TCR beta chain was sequenced for a study of T cells in Graves' hyperthyroidism and ophthalmopathy. Individuals with ophthalmopathy presented a Clinical Activity Score of at least 3, a NOSPECS grade of at least 4 and a duration under 3 months. Amplified TCR beta CDR3 regions came from RNA transcripts. The HTBI primer set was used in a first-round RT-PCR of the TCR CDR3. TCRdb processed the multiplex PCR reads anew with MiXCR; each CDR3 protein has one entry. The sample gives around 690,000 distinct CDR3 sequences, roughly 20% of which show up once; around a third is in the top ten. The CDR3 loop spans 13 amino acids. V lost 0 bases, J lost 6 bases, and 9 bases lay in between. Germline assignment: CDR1 SGHAT and CDR2 FQNNGV. This clonotype appeared many times.

This receptor was obtained from a man younger than 40 with Graves' ophthalmopathy. The chain has TRBV11-2 and TRBJ2-7; TRBD1 is a possible D gene (6 bases). The sample taken for sequencing was blood. The CDR3 reads CASSLEPRGEQYF. The CDR3 DNA reads as TGTGCCAGCAGCTTAGAACCCAGGGGCGAGCAGTACTTC.